This T cell receptor (beta chain) came from a study of T cells in Graves' hyperthyroidism and ophthalmopathy. The CDR3 has 11 residues. V lost 4 bases to trimming and J lost 3 bases, with 3 bases between them. The germline gives CDR1 KGHDR, CDR2 SFDVKD. From RNA transcripts, TCR beta CDR3 regions were amplified. Carried out on the TCR CDR3, a first-round RT-PCR used the HTBI primer set. TCRdb passed the multiplex PCR reads through MiXCR, listing each CDR3 protein once. The table has about 560,000 distinct CDR3 sequences, around 17% seen once. In this sample, this clonotype turned up a few times. This chain uses TRBV24-1 with TRBJ2-7; D gene ambiguous. Sequencing used blood. This clonotype originated in a woman aged 18-29 years with Graves' hyperthyroidism. The CDR3 sequence: CATSEGYEQYF. CDR3 DNA sequence: TGTGCCACCAGTGAAGGCTACGAGCAGTACTTC.